Listed below are T cell receptor beta chains from one sample, sequenced in a study of T cells in localized non-small cell lung cancer. Only in-frame clones appear in the TCRdb table, and some are missing; sequencing was by immunoSEQ multiplex PCR. Here the sample spans 25,000 to 35,000 clones, approximately 90% being singletons. The source was peripheral blood, collected before any cancer treatment. These receptors were taken from a male donor older than 55 with stage I lung adenocarcinoma. CDR3s include the opening cysteine and the closing phenylalanine or tryptophan. Each record gives: V gene, J gene, clone size, D gene, CDR3 protein, CDR3 DNA. The D gene is left open where the match is weak. Only some rows state a clone size, as once, few, many or a class for expanded clones.

>TRBV7-2|TRBJ2-3|NA|TRBD2
CASSLNGGAADTQYF
TGTGCCAGCAGCTTAAACGGGGGGGCCGCAGATACGCAGTATTTT
>TRBV4-3|TRBJ1-1|once|NA
CASSRTGRNLNTEAFF
TGCGCCAGCAGCCGAACGGGACGGAATTTGAACACTGAAGCTTTCTTT
>TRBV11-2|TRBJ1-3|NA|NA
CASSLSIDPGNTIYF
TGTGCCAGCAGCTTATCTATTGATCCTGGAAACACCATATATTTT
>TRBV6-6|TRBJ1-4|NA|NA
CASSTPGQDRKLFF
TGTGCCAGCAGTACCCCGGGACAAGATAGGAAACTGTTTTTT
>TRBV2|TRBJ2-7|NA|NA
CASREDSVTYEQYF
TGTGCCAGCAGGGAGGACAGTGTAACCTACGAGCAGTACTTC
>TRBV4-3|TRBJ1-2|NA|TRBD1
CASSQQTGGGDYGYTF
TGCGCCAGCAGCCAGCAAACAGGGGGCGGGGACTATGGCTACACCTTC
>TRBV18|TRBJ2-4|NA|TRBD1
CASSPTKQGENIQYF
TGTGCCAGCTCACCGACCAAACAGGGGGAAAACATTCAGTACTTC
>TRBV21-1|TRBJ1-2|once|NA
CASSTLEGAHYGYTF
TGTGCCAGCAGCACCTTGGAGGGGGCGCATTATGGCTACACCTTC
>TRBV6-5|TRBJ1-5|NA|TRBD1
CASKSGQNNQPQHF
TGTGCCAGCAAGTCGGGACAGAACAATCAGCCCCAGCATTTT
>TRBV28|TRBJ2-7|NA|NA
CASRNRDTYEQYF
TGTGCCAGCAGGAACAGGGATACCTACGAGCAGTACTTC
>TRBV30|TRBJ2-3|NA|NA
CAHNGFSSSTDTQYF
TGTGCTCATAACGGGTTCTCTTCTAGCACAGATACGCAGTATTTT
>TRBV5-4|TRBJ1-2|NA|NA
CASSSDTNYGYTF
TGTGCCAGCAGCTCCGACACGAACTATGGCTACACCTTC
>TRBV21-1|TRBJ1-5|NA|NA
CASSKSKDRHQPQHF
TGTGCCAGCAGCAAAAGCAAGGACAGACATCAGCCCCAGCATTTT
>TRBV21-1|TRBJ2-3|NA|NA
CASSKEAGVGDTQYF
TGTGCCAGCAGCAAAGAAGCAGGGGTAGGAGATACGCAGTATTTT
>TRBV28|TRBJ2-7|NA|NA
CASSTGATGAYEQYF
TGTGCCAGCAGTACCGGAGCGACGGGGGCCTACGAGCAGTACTTC
>TRBV6-1|TRBJ2-3|NA|TRBD2
CASSDPGLAGVTHPDTQYF
TGTGCCAGCAGTGACCCGGGACTAGCGGGGGTGACACACCCAGATACGCAGTATTTT
>TRBV11-2|TRBJ2-3|NA|NA
CASSLGPRASTDTQYF
TGTGCCAGCAGCTTAGGGCCCCGAGCTAGCACAGATACGCAGTATTTT
>TRBV2|TRBJ1-5|NA|TRBD1
CAGSGTGGNQPQHF
TGTGCCGGCAGCGGGACAGGGGGCAATCAGCCCCAGCATTTT
>TRBV6-1|TRBJ1-5|NA|NA
CASSRLDSNNQPQHF
TGTGCCAGCAGCCGCCTGGACAGCAACAATCAGCCCCAGCATTTT
>TRBV7-9|TRBJ2-7|NA|NA
CASSHGGGGGYEQYF
TGTGCCAGCAGCCACGGGGGAGGGGGCGGTTACGAGCAGTACTTC
>TRBV5-5|TRBJ1-5|NA|NA
CASQLDAGGLKVIRGQPQHF
TGTGCCAGCCAGCTTGATGCGGGGGGGTTAAAGGTGATTAGGGGTCAGCCCCAGCATTTT
>TRBV10-3|TRBJ2-7|NA|NA
CAIGQGYYEQYF
TGTGCCATCGGGCAGGGATACTACGAGCAGTACTTC
>TRBV19|TRBJ2-7|NA|NA
CASSSESYYEQYF
TGTGCCAGTAGTTCAGAGAGTTACTACGAGCAGTACTTC
>TRBV6-1|TRBJ1-2|NA|NA
CASRTPGAHGYTF
TGTGCCAGCAGGACCCCGGGGGCGCATGGCTACACCTTC
>TRBV6-5|TRBJ1-6|NA|TRBD1
CASSYFQGADSPLHF
TGTGCCAGCAGTTACTTCCAGGGGGCGGATTCACCCCTCCACTTT
>TRBV9|TRBJ2-2|NA|NA
CASSVGLTTGTANTGELFF
TGTGCCAGCAGCGTAGGGCTTACAACCGGGACCGCGAACACCGGGGAGCTGTTTTTT
>TRBV19|TRBJ1-2|NA|TRBD1
CASSIPGQGARFAF
TGTGCCAGTAGTATCCCGGGACAGGGGGCGCGGTTTGCCTTC
>TRBV20-1|TRBJ2-7|NA|NA
CSARDAYEQYF
TGCAGTGCTAGAGATGCCTACGAGCAGTACTTC
>TRBV5-1|TRBJ2-3|NA|TRBD2
CASSLRGDYSDTQYF
TGCGCCAGCAGCTTGCGGGGGGACTACTCAGATACGCAGTATTTT
>TRBV11-2|TRBJ2-3|NA|NA
CASSLDKGTDTQYF
TGTGCCAGCAGCTTAGATAAGGGGACAGATACGCAGTATTTT
>TRBV7-2|TRBJ1-4|NA|NA
CASSFRGDPNEKLFF
TGTGCCAGCAGCTTCCGGGGGGACCCAAATGAAAAACTGTTTTTT
>TRBV29-1|TRBJ1-2|NA|NA
CSVESVGARGYGYTF
TGCAGCGTTGAATCGGTGGGGGCTCGGGGCTATGGCTACACCTTC
>TRBV5-5|TRBJ1-2|NA|NA
CASSSQVSLTYGYTF
TGTGCCAGCAGCTCCCAGGTTTCTCTTACCTATGGCTACACCTTC
>TRBV18|TRBJ2-7|NA|NA
CASSPGAGRIGEQYF
TGTGCCAGCTCACCAGGGGCAGGGAGGATCGGCGAGCAGTACTTC
>TRBV5-4|TRBJ2-2|NA|NA
CASSLDYYTGELFF
TGTGCCAGCAGCTTGGACTACTACACCGGGGAGCTGTTTTTT
>TRBV7-2|TRBJ2-5|NA|TRBD1
CASSLQGARGETQYF
TGTGCCAGCAGCTTACAGGGGGCGCGAGGGGAGACCCAGTACTTC
>TRBV6-1|TRBJ2-5|few|NA
CASSITETQYF
TGTGCCAGCAGCATCACGGAGACCCAGTACTTC
>TRBV11-2|TRBJ2-5|NA|NA
CASSWDLETQYF
TGTGCCAGCAGCTGGGACTTAGAGACCCAGTACTTC
>TRBV19|TRBJ1-2|NA|NA
CASRPEKTGGYTF
TGTGCCAGTAGACCCGAAAAGACAGGCGGCTACACCTTC
>TRBV6-5|TRBJ1-2|NA|NA
CASTLNQGANYGYTF
TGTGCCAGCACCCTTAACCAGGGCGCTAACTATGGCTACACCTTC
>TRBV10-3|TRBJ2-1|NA|TRBD2
CAISGLAGGDYNEQFF
TGTGCCATCAGTGGACTAGCGGGGGGGGATTACAATGAGCAGTTCTTC
>TRBV7-2|TRBJ1-6|NA|NA
CATTGVGVSPLHF
TGTGCCACTACTGGGGTCGGAGTCTCACCCCTCCACTTT
>TRBV10-3|TRBJ1-4|NA|NA
CAISGGREKLFF
TGTGCCATCAGTGGAGGCCGCGAAAAACTGTTTTTT
>TRBV28|TRBJ1-5|NA|NA
CASGLEGDRNQPQHF
TGTGCCAGCGGTTTGGAGGGGGATCGCAATCAGCCCCAGCATTTT
>TRBV6-5|TRBJ1-3|NA|NA
CASRAYGYGNTIYF
TGTGCCAGCAGAGCCTACGGTTATGGAAACACCATATATTTT
>TRBV2|TRBJ2-7|NA|TRBD2
CASSYERGDAYEQYF
TGTGCCAGCAGTTACGAGCGGGGGGACGCCTACGAGCAGTACTTC
>TRBV30|TRBJ1-1|NA|TRBD1
CAWRRWRGRGGTEAFF
TGTGCCTGGAGACGATGGAGGGGGCGAGGGGGAACTGAAGCTTTCTTT
>TRBV19|TRBJ1-1|NA|TRBD1
CASSPTGGVNTEAFF
TGTGCCAGTAGTCCGACAGGGGGGGTGAACACTGAAGCTTTCTTT
>TRBV7-2|TRBJ2-2|NA|NA
CAILKQRSLNTGELFF
TGTGCCATCTTGAAACAGCGCAGCTTGAACACCGGGGAGCTGTTTTTT
>TRBV6-1|TRBJ1-6|NA|NA
CASSDDTGADSPLHF
TGTGCCAGCAGTGATGATACAGGAGCGGATTCACCCCTCCACTTT